The clone carrying this TCR beta chain was counted a few times. Being one base from a much bigger clone, this may be a read error. This library used roughly 370 ng RNA and molecular barcoded adaptors spanning alpha/delta and beta/gamma chains. TCRdb re-derived calls from the reads in MiXCR, one entry per CDR3 protein. The sample has around 40,000 distinct CDR3 sequences, approximately 10% seen once. The data originate from a study of read filtering for tumor transcriptome and immune sequencing. Study as a whole: Whole-transcriptome libraries were prepared after DNase treatment.

CDR3 length equals 14 residues. Sequencing used a population of CD138-negative cells sorted from bone marrow. The V gene is TRBV12-3 or TRBV12-4, the J gene TRBJ2-3; 13 bases agree with TRBD2. This sequence was found in a donor at least 40 years old with multiple myeloma. The CDR3 spells CVSRLAGGRDTQYF. The CDR3 nucleotides are TGTGTCAGCAGACTAGCGGGGGGAAGAGATACGCAGTATTTT.